The 27 T cell receptor beta chains in this list originate from one sample, sequenced in a study of blood T cell repertoires in COVID-19. Here immunoSEQ multiplex PCR was the method, and the copy in TCRdb shows in-frame clones only, minus some. The sample contains hundreds of thousands of clones, around 87% of which appear only once. The sample consisted of PBMCs or T cells enriched from blood (not recorded which). Source of these receptors: a woman aged 45-65 years who had recovered from COVID-19.

The V gene is TRBV5-1, the J gene TRBJ2-7, with D perhaps matching TRBD1 (6 bases). The CDR3 contains 13 residues. V was cut by 7 bases and J by 2 bases, with 13 bases left in between. Germline assignment: CDR1 SGHRS and CDR2 YFSETQ. As DNA, the CDR3 is TGCGCCAGCGGTGGGGGCGCTACCTACGAGCAGTACTTC. As protein: CASGGGATYEQYF. Using reference TRBV5-1 and TRBJ2-7 for the parts outside the CDR3, the full variable domain is KAGVTQTPRYLIKTRGQQVTLSCSPISGHRSVSWYQQTPGQGLQFLFEYFSETQRNKGNFPGRFSGRQFSNSRSEMNVSTLELGDSALYLCASGGGATYEQYFGPGTRLTVT.

The gene calls are TRBV10-3 and TRBJ2-1; 10 bases match TRBD2. CDR1 and CDR2 from the germline V gene are ENHRY and SYGVKD. Unmatched junction bases numbered 10, after V lost 4 bases and J lost 7 bases. The CDR3 runs 16 residues. This CDR3 is CAISGIAGGGKNEQFF. CDR3 in DNA: TGTGCCATCAGTGGAATAGCGGGGGGTGGAAAGAATGAGCAGTTCTTC.

This rearrangement joins TRBV10-3 to TRBJ1-4; maybe TRBD1 (5 bases). CDR1 is ENHRY and CDR2 is SYGVKD in the germline V gene. The V end was cut by 5 bases, the J end by 8 bases, with 12 bases between. The length of the CDR3 is 13 residues. The CDR3 coding sequence is TGTGCCATCAGTACCGGGACTGAGGAAAAACTGTTTTTT. Translation: CAISTGTEEKLFF.

This chain joins TRBV10-3 and TRBJ2-7; tentative D call: TRBD2 (6 bases). V lost 0 bases to trimming and J lost 1 base, with 10 bases between them. The CDR3 totals 15 residues. Germline-derived CDR1 and CDR2 are ENHRY and SYGVKD. The CDR3 spells CAISESFLASYEQYF. For the CDR3, the DNA is TGTGCCATCAGTGAGTCTTTCCTAGCGTCCTACGAGCAGTACTTC.

This clone was counted once. The chain links TRBV6-5 to TRBJ1-2, with D perhaps TRBD1 (5 bases). V was pared by 6 bases and J by 3 bases, with 14 bases between. Germline CDR1 is MNHEY and CDR2 is SVGAGI. The CDR3 length is 14 residues. CDR3 region: CASSPQGFDYGYTF. The CDR3 DNA follows: TGTGCCAGCAGCCCCCAGGGATTTGACTATGGCTACACCTTC.

The rearrangement joins TRBV6-5 to TRBJ2-3; 7 nucleotides line up with TRBD1. CDR3 length: 15 amino acids. Germline CDR1 MNHEY, CDR2 SVGAGI. After removal of 7 bases from V and 2 bases from J, the junction contained 9 bases not matched to a gene. In DNA, the CDR3 is TGTGCCAGCACCACCTACAGGGGAACCACAGATACGCAGTATTTT. Translated, it gives CASTTYRGTTDTQYF.

This clone occurred once. The V call is TRBV25-1, the J call TRBJ1-5; a possible D gene is TRBD1 (6 bases). Germline CDR1 and CDR2: MGHDK and SYGVNS. The CDR3 is 14 residues long. V was clipped by 9 bases and J by 2 bases, with 14 bases between them. CDR3 in DNA: TGTGCCAGGACAACAGGGACGGGCAATCAGCCCCAGCATTTT. This sequence encodes CARTTGTGNQPQHF.

The V call is TRBV29-1, the J call TRBJ1-2; D is uncertain. V lost 7 bases to trimming and J lost 2 bases, with 17 bases between them. Looked up from germline, CDR1 is SQVTM and CDR2 is ANQGSEA. This CDR3 has 14 amino acids. Here the CDR3 DNA reads TGCAGCGCCAATAATCCAGGCGGGAACTATGGCTACACCTTC. Encoded protein: CSANNPGGNYGYTF.

J is TRBJ2-1 and V is TRBV10-1; TRBD2 matches 13 bases. The germline V gene has CDR1 WNHNN and CDR2 SYGVQD (reference sequence). V shed 6 bases, J shed 8 bases, and the junction held 16 bases outside the gene matches. This CDR3 contains 18 residues. CDR3 bases: TGCGCCAGCAGCGAGAACTCAGGACTAGCGGGAGCTGACGATGAGCAGTTCTTC. Translated, it gives CASSENSGLAGADDEQFF.

The CDR3 DNA is TGTGCCAGCAGCTTGTCCCTTTATAGCAATCAGCCCCAGCATTTT. Residues: CASSLSLYSNQPQHF. The chain uses TRBV5-5 and TRBJ1-5, with unresolved D. Germline-derived CDR1 and CDR2 are SGHKS and YYEKEE (reference sequence). CDR3 length: 15 residues. The V end was cut by 1 base, the J end by 0 bases, with 8 bases between.

The V and J genes are TRBV18 and TRBJ2-5; D might be TRBD1 (6 bases). Deletions cut 5 bases from V and 0 bases from J, with 16 bases between. CDR3 length: 16 amino acids. From germline, CDR1 is KGHSH and CDR2 LQKENI. In DNA form, the CDR3 reads TGTGCCAGCTCAGCGACCGGGACAATGTACCAAGAGACCCAGTACTTC. This codes for CASSATGTMYQETQYF. Full variable domain (outside the CDR3, taken from reference TRBV18 and TRBJ2-5): NAGVMQNPRHLVRRRGQEARLRCSPMKGHSHVYWYRQLPEEGLKFMVYLQKENIIDESGMPKERFSAEFPKEGPSILRIQQVVRGDSAAYFCASSATGTMYQETQYFGPGTRLLVL.

DNA of the CDR3: TGTGCCAGCAGCCAAGGACTAAACACTGAAGCTTTCTTT. This translates into CASSQGLNTEAFF. The chain joins TRBV3-1 (or the pseudogene TRBV3-2) to TRBJ1-1; D is unclear. The CDR3 covers 13 residues. Trimming took off 1 base at V and 2 bases at J, with 5 bases between the two ends. Germline CDR1 reads LGHDT; CDR2 reads YNNKEL (reference sequence).

This chain connects TRBV9 to TRBJ1-6; D remains unclear. Germline V gene data show CDR1 as SGDLS and CDR2 as YYNGEE. V shed 2 bases and J shed 10 bases, with 10 bases lying between them. CDR3 size: 13 residues. CDR3 residues: CASSVGRGSPLHF. The CDR3 DNA is TGTGCCAGCAGCGTCGGGAGAGGGTCACCCCTCCACTTT.

V gene TRBV7-8 combines with J gene TRBJ1-5; D is possibly TRBD1 (6 bases). The CDR3 is 15 residues long. V lost 3 bases to trimming and J lost 6 bases, with 15 bases between them. Germline V CDR1 and CDR2: SGHVS, FQNEAQ. The chain's CDR3 is CASSFSGGMGQPQHF. In DNA, the CDR3 is TGTGCCAGCAGCTTTAGTGGGGGCATGGGTCAGCCCCAGCATTTT.

This chain connects TRBV5-1 to TRBJ2-2; D call uncertain. This CDR3 has 15 amino acids. V was cut by 0 bases and J by 3 bases, with 9 bases left in between. Germline CDR1 reads SGHRS; CDR2 reads YFSETQ. This CDR3 reads CASSLDSSYTGELFF. The CDR3 DNA sequence: TGCGCCAGCAGCTTGGACAGCTCTTACACCGGGGAGCTGTTTTTT.

The chain carries TRBV18 and TRBJ2-7, with 7 bases aligning to TRBD1. The CDR3 spans 14 residues. J gave up 3 bases and V 3 bases, and 5 bases lay outside the gene matches. Germline V gene data show CDR1 as KGHSH and CDR2 as LQKENI. For the CDR3, the DNA is TGTGCCAGCTCACCTGGGACAGACCTCTACGAGCAGTACTTC. Amino acid sequence: CASSPGTDLYEQYF.

V gene TRBV13 combines with J gene TRBJ2-1; 7 bases are a match to TRBD1. The CDR3 length is 15 residues. Germline trimming cut 5 bases from V and 4 bases from J; bases unmatched to any gene: 8. Germline V CDR1 and CDR2: PRHDT, FYEKMQ (reference sequence). CDR3 nucleotide sequence: TGTGCCAGCAGCAGACAGGGTGAGACGTACAATGAGCAGTTCTTC. Translating it yields CASSRQGETYNEQFF. Combining the CDR3 with reference TRBV13 and TRBJ2-1 gives the whole variable domain AAGVIQSPRHLIKEKRETATLKCYPIPRHDTVYWYQQGPGQDPQFLISFYEKMQSDKGSIPDRFSAQQFSDYHSELNMSSLELGDSALYFCASSRQGETYNEQFFGPGTRLTVL.

This chain connects TRBV5-1 to TRBJ1-4; D is perhaps TRBD1 (6 bases). V shed 4 bases and J shed 0 bases, with 13 bases lying between them. The CDR3 contains 16 residues. Germline-derived CDR1 and CDR2 are SGHRS and YFSETQ. The CDR3 spells CASSMKTGTTNEKLFF. The CDR3 DNA sequence: TGCGCCAGCAGCATGAAAACAGGGACAACTAATGAAAAACTGTTTTTT.

This clone has only a few counts. The chain employs TRBV4-1 and TRBJ2-1; 11 bases fit TRBD2. This CDR3 has 15 residues. V shed 3 bases and J 7 bases; nucleotides not matched to a gene: 5. Germline values: CDR1 MGHRA, CDR2 YSYEKL. In DNA, the CDR3 is TGCGCCAGCAGCCATACTAGCGGGAGCAGGAATGAGCAGTTCTTC. As protein: CASSHTSGSRNEQFF.

Comments on this clone: Germline and junction disagree at one end, which may indicate a read error. The genes are TRBV7-8 and TRBJ2-1; 9 bases match TRBD2. The germline CDR1 and CDR2 sequences are SGHVS and FQNEAQ. The CDR3 has 12 amino acids. In DNA, the CDR3 is TGTGCCAGCAGCCTAGCTAGCGGGGCGCAGTTCTTC. Protein: CASSLASGAQFF.

CDR3 region: CSVDRNEQFF. CDR3 sequence (DNA): TGCAGCGTGGACAGGAATGAGCAGTTCTTC. The chain recombines TRBV29-1 with TRBJ2-1, with TRBD1 identical over 7 bases. CDR1 is SQVTM, CDR2 ANQGSEA, per germline. The length of the CDR3 is 10 residues. V lost 6 bases to trimming and J lost 7 bases; unmatched junction nucleotides: 0.

CDR3 in DNA: TGTGCCAGCAGTTCCCCCGGACTAGCGGGAGAGGGCGGGGAGCTGTTTTTT. This encodes CASSSPGLAGEGGELFF. The V call is TRBV28, the J call TRBJ2-2, with 13 nucleotides matching TRBD2. CDR1 is MDHEN, CDR2 SYDVKM, per germline. The CDR3 spans 17 residues. After removal of 4 bases from V and 7 bases from J, the junction contained 9 bases not matched to a gene.

The chain carries TRBV18 and TRBJ2-5, with D possibly matching TRBD1 (6 bases). This CDR3 is built from 14 residues. In germline, CDR1 is KGHSH, CDR2 LQKENI. Deletions cut 5 bases from V and 0 bases from J, with 10 bases between. CDR3 loop: CASSVGDNQETQYF. CDR3 sequence (DNA): TGTGCCAGCTCAGTGGGGGACAACCAAGAGACCCAGTACTTC.

The CDR3 coding sequence is TGTGCCAGCAGGGGACAGGGGGATCTCGCTTTCTTT. Protein sequence: CASRGQGDLAFF. The V and J genes are TRBV5-4 and TRBJ1-1; TRBD1 matches 11 bases. In germline, CDR1 is SGHNT, CDR2 YYREEE (reference sequence). Germline trimming cut 5 bases from V and 11 bases from J; bases unmatched to any gene: 5. This CDR3 is 12 amino acids long.

The chain joins TRBV6-5 to TRBJ1-5; TRBD1 might be the D (5 bases). The germline V and J ends were trimmed by 4 bases and 2 bases, with 9 bases remaining between them. Germline V gene lookup returns CDR1 MNHEY and CDR2 SVGAGI. The CDR3 sequence is 14 residues long. CDR3 protein: CASSWGDGNQPQHF. The CDR3 DNA sequence: TGTGCCAGCAGTTGGGGCGACGGCAATCAGCCCCAGCATTTT.

The rearrangement joins TRBV5-5 to TRBJ2-3; a possible D gene is TRBD1 (7 bases). The CDR3 spans 17 residues. CDR1 SGHKS and CDR2 YYEKEE come from the germline V gene (reference sequence). V gave up 2 bases and J gave up 2 bases, with 18 bases separating them. CDR3 protein: CASSFALTGRITDTQYF. CDR3 nucleotide sequence: TGTGCCAGCAGCTTTGCCCTGACAGGGAGGATCACAGATACGCAGTATTTT.

The gene calls are TRBV29-1 and TRBJ2-7; maybe TRBD2 (6 bases). Per the germline V gene, CDR1 is SQVTM and CDR2 is ANQGSEA. V lost 6 bases and J 0 bases, leaving 18 bases between the germline ends. This CDR3 region has 15 residues. The CDR3 loop is CSVTGGRPSSYEQYF. The CDR3, as DNA: TGCAGCGTCACAGGAGGGCGGCCAAGCTCCTACGAGCAGTACTTC.